These 24 T cell receptor beta chains came from one sample sequenced in a study of cytomegalovirus exposure and HLA in healthy donors. In the PCR, 60 Vbeta and 13 Jbeta primers were used. Profiling relied on immunoSEQ multiplex PCR, and the TCRdb table lists in-frame clones only, not all of them. Here the sample spans about 200,000 clones, 70% to 85% being singletons. The sample consisted of PBMCs. The receptors here all came from a boy between 2 and 10 years old in good health and CMV-seronegative.

The rearrangement joins TRBV7-2 to TRBJ1-1; D is unresolved. The CDR3 sequence is 14 residues long. The germline V and J ends were trimmed by 5 bases and 1 base, with 11 bases remaining between them. Per the germline V gene, CDR1 is SGHTA and CDR2 is FQGNSA. The CDR3 nucleotides are TGTGCCAGCAGCCCAGCACCGGGGAACACTGAAGCTTTCTTT. Protein: CASSPAPGNTEAFF.

The chain couples TRBV5-6 to TRBJ2-3; D possibly corresponds to TRBD2 (6 bases). This CDR3 has 14 residues. The germline CDR1 and CDR2 sequences are SGHDT and YYEEEE. The V end lost 4 bases, the J end lost 6 bases, and 15 bases lay between the germline ends. The CDR3 region is CASSTGLPGDTQYF. The CDR3 DNA follows: TGTGCCAGCAGCACGGGACTCCCCGGGGATACGCAGTATTTT.

This rearrangement joins TRBV7-2 to TRBJ2-5; 7 positions match TRBD2. Trimming cost V 6 bases and J 3 bases; bases outside gene matches: 10. This CDR3 region has 15 residues. Germline loops: CDR1 SGHTA, CDR2 FQGNSA. The chain's CDR3 is CASSRRRGREETQYF. The CDR3 coding sequence is TGTGCCAGCAGTAGGAGACGGGGGAGGGAAGAGACCCAGTACTTC.

The chain joins TRBV5-6 to TRBJ2-3; maybe TRBD2 (6 bases). Deletions cut 10 bases from V and 0 bases from J, with 24 bases between. Germline loops: CDR1 SGHDT, CDR2 YYEEEE. CDR3 length: 17 residues. In nucleotides, the CDR3 is TGTGCCTCCAGCAGCCTTGGGCGGGGATTTAGCACAGATACGCAGTATTTT. The encoded protein is CASSSLGRGFSTDTQYF.

This chain joins TRBV19 and TRBJ2-1; TRBD2 matches 9 bases. The CDR3 is 14 amino acids. V shed 9 bases, J shed 5 bases, and the junction held 8 bases outside the gene matches. Germline V gene lookup returns CDR1 LNHDA and CDR2 SQIVND (reference sequence). The CDR3 loop reads CASIDAGGDNEQFF. The CDR3 region has the DNA TGTGCCAGCATTGACGCGGGGGGGGACAATGAGCAGTTCTTC.

This chain uses TRBV5-3 with TRBJ2-5; no clear D. TRBV5-3 is flagged as an ORF with uncertain function. The CDR3 is 13 amino acids. The V end was cut by 4 bases, the J end by 1 base, with 8 bases between. The DNA of the CDR3 is TGTGCCAGAAGCCCCGGCGGCCAAGAGACCCAGTACTTC. It encodes CARSPGGQETQYF.

J is TRBJ1-4 and V is TRBV6-5, with a possible D match to TRBD1 (5 bases). CDR1 is MNHEY, CDR2 SVGAGI, per germline. The CDR3 consists of 15 residues. V dropped 7 bases and J dropped 1 base, with 13 bases sitting between them. CDR3 in amino acids: CASTAGGVTNEKLFF. The CDR3 DNA sequence: TGTGCCAGCACCGCCGGGGGGGTAACTAATGAAAAACTGTTTTTT.

This chain connects TRBV11-3 to TRBJ2-7; D is possibly TRBD2 (5 bases). The ends were cut back, 5 bases at V and 2 bases at J, with 13 bases in the middle. Germline V gene data show CDR1 as SGHNT and CDR2 as YENEEA. The CDR3 spans 14 residues. The CDR3, as DNA: TGTGCCAGCAGCCAATTCCACGGGACCTACGAGCAGTACTTC. Amino acid sequence: CASSQFHGTYEQYF.

The rearrangement uses TRBV12-1 and TRBJ2-2; TRBD2 is the table's D call, not checked against the DNA. TRBV12-1 is reported as a pseudogene. The CDR3 consists of 18 residues. The CDR3 is CASSGRTSGGPNTGELFF. In DNA, the CDR3 is TGTGCCAGCAGCGGACGGACTAGCGGGGGCCCTAACACCGGGGAGCTGTTTTTT.

The chain is built from TRBV15 and TRBJ1-2, with no clear D. The CDR3 sequence is 15 residues long. Germline V gives CDR1 LNHNV, CDR2 YYDKDF (reference sequence). Deletions cut 5 bases from V and 2 bases from J, with 15 bases between. The CDR3 here is CATSLGREVNYGYTF. The CDR3 DNA follows: TGTGCCACCAGCTTAGGACGGGAAGTAAACTATGGCTACACCTTC.

The chain combines TRBV7-9 with TRBJ1-2, with 7 nucleotides matching TRBD1. Germline CDR1 and CDR2: SEHNR and FQNEAQ (reference sequence). J was trimmed by 8 bases and V by 4 bases; bases with no gene match: 4. The CDR3 length is 12 residues. Here the CDR3 reads CASSSSGGGYTF. The CDR3 bases are TGTGCCAGCAGCTCCTCAGGGGGGGGCTACACCTTC.

This chain joins TRBV6-1 and TRBJ1-6; 7 bases map to TRBD1. The CDR3 is made up of 17 amino acids. Trimming at V came to 4 bases and at J to 7 bases, leaving 13 bases not matched to a gene. The germline CDR1 and CDR2 sequences are MNHNS and SASEGT. CDR3 residues: CASSARTGLFSNSPLHF. CDR3 bases: TGTGCCAGCAGTGCCCGGACAGGCCTCTTTTCCAATTCACCCCTCCACTTT.

The chain links TRBV10-3 to TRBJ1-1; possible D gene TRBD1, 5 bases. CDR3 length equals 14 residues. Germline V gene lookup returns CDR1 ENHRY and CDR2 SYGVKD. V was shortened by 6 bases and J by 1 base, with 12 bases between the two germline ends. CDR3 residues: CAISNLQGNTEAFF. DNA of the CDR3: TGTGCCATCAGCAACCTTCAGGGGAACACTGAAGCTTTCTTT.

The chain employs TRBV11-1 and TRBJ2-5, with TRBD1 matching over 7 bases. The end of the DNA fits TRBJ2-7 better, so the J call may be wrong. This CDR3 is built from 13 residues. Germline values: CDR1 SGHAT, CDR2 FQDESV (reference sequence). The DNA of the CDR3 is TGTGCCAGCAGCTCAGGACAGGTCCACGAGCAGTACTTC. It yields the protein CASSSGQVHEQYF.

Only one count was recorded for this clone. The chain is built from TRBV23-1 and TRBJ2-7; no definite D call. TRBV23-1 is classed as an ORF, of uncertain function. This CDR3 has 16 residues. V was trimmed by 4 bases and J by 0 bases, leaving 16 bases between them. CDR3 sequence reads: CASSRSGKTRSYEQYF. CDR3 DNA sequence: TGCGCCAGCAGTCGATCGGGTAAGACTCGCTCCTACGAGCAGTACTTC.

The V gene is TRBV6-1, the J gene TRBJ1-1; D is ambiguous. Trimming shortened V by 8 bases and J by 0 bases, and 4 bases separated the two germline ends. The V gene's germline CDR1 is MNHNS and CDR2 SASEGT. The CDR3 spans 11 residues. DNA of the CDR3: TGTGCCAGCCTTATGAACACTGAAGCTTTCTTT. It yields the protein CASLMNTEAFF.

The rearrangement links TRBV7-8 to TRBJ2-1; TRBD2 aligns across 8 bases. Germline lookup yields CDR1 SGHVS and CDR2 FQNEAQ. V lost 1 base to trimming and J lost 3 bases; unmatched junction nucleotides: 5. The CDR3 contains 16 residues. The CDR3 reads CASSLGASGGYNEQFF. CDR3 nucleotides: TGTGCCAGCAGCTTAGGGGCGAGCGGGGGCTACAATGAGCAGTTCTTC.

This chain uses TRBV19 with TRBJ1-1; D ambiguous. There are 14 residues in the CDR3. Germline assignment: CDR1 LNHDA and CDR2 SQIVND (reference sequence). Trimming cost V 5 bases and J 3 bases, with 13 bases left between them. The CDR3 region has the DNA TGTGCCAGTAGTGTCGGGGAGTATGACACTGAAGCTTTCTTT. It is translated as CASSVGEYDTEAFF.

The chain carries TRBV27 and TRBJ2-3; 7 nucleotides align to TRBD2. Germline V gives CDR1 MNHEY, CDR2 SMNVEV (reference sequence). V dropped 1 base and J dropped 6; count of bases not matched to a gene: 4. This CDR3 region has 14 residues. The CDR3 sequence: CASSLLRRGDTQYF. CDR3 coding DNA: TGTGCCAGCAGTTTATTGCGGCGGGGGGATACGCAGTATTTT.

The chain's CDR3 is CASSPGDRETQYF. CDR3 in DNA: TGTGCCAGCAGCCCCGGTGACAGGGAGACCCAGTACTTC. V usage is TRBV7-3 and J usage is TRBJ2-5, with a weak D call TRBD1 (6 bases). Germline lookup yields CDR1 SGHTA and CDR2 FQGTGA. V was shortened by 5 bases and J by 5 bases, with 12 bases between the two germline ends. The CDR3 has 13 amino acids.

The chain couples TRBV6-5 to TRBJ1-6, with a weak D call TRBD1 (5 bases). V was clipped by 5 bases and J by 6 bases, with 11 bases between them. The CDR3 runs to 14 residues. Germline V gene data show CDR1 as MNHEY and CDR2 as SVGAGI. CDR3 in amino acids: CASSRQGGNSPLHF. CDR3 DNA: TGTGCCAGCAGTCGCCAGGGCGGTAATTCACCCCTCCACTTT.

V usage is TRBV13 and J usage is TRBJ1-1; TRBD1 might be the D (5 bases). The CDR3 loop spans 15 amino acids. Trimming stripped 8 bases from V and 1 base from J, with 17 bases between. Looked up from germline, CDR1 is PRHDT and CDR2 is FYEKMQ (reference sequence). The CDR3 sequence is CASQAGLGQNTEAFF. CDR3 coding DNA: TGTGCCAGCCAAGCAGGGTTAGGGCAGAACACTGAAGCTTTCTTT.

With regard to this clone: Other DNA sequences within the sample encode an identical CDR3. This chain links TRBV5-4 with TRBJ1-2; unclear D gene. The germline V gene encodes CDR1 SGHNT and CDR2 YYREEE (reference sequence). The length of the CDR3 is 15 residues. Trimming pared 0 bases from V and 8 bases from J, leaving 17 bases between. CDR3: CASSLGGGGPDGYTF. CDR3 nucleotide sequence: TGTGCCAGCAGCTTGGGAGGAGGCGGTCCAGACGGCTACACCTTC. The full variable domain, completed using reference TRBV5-4 and TRBJ1-2, is ETGVTQSPTHLIKTRGQQVTLRCSSQSGHNTVSWYQQALGQGPQFIFQYYREEENGRGNFPPRFSGLQFPNYSSELNVNALELDDSALYLCASSLGGGGPDGYTFGSGTRLTVV.

V is TRBV4-3 and J is TRBJ2-1, with D possibly matching TRBD2 (6 bases). The CDR3 runs to 19 residues. V lost 0 bases, J lost 1 base, and 19 bases lay in between. Germline values: CDR1 LGHNA, CDR2 YSLEER. The CDR3 region has the DNA TGCGCCAGCAGCCAAGAATGGGGTCGTTGGGGAGGTTCCTACAATGAGCAGTTCTTC. Residues: CASSQEWGRWGGSYNEQFF.